Sequencing of this T cell receptor (beta chain) was carried out in a study of shared clonotypes between healthy human individuals. Study-wide context: Donor ages ranged 18 to 49 years: a couple of women, three men. Per-donor plates numbered three CD4 naive, three CD4 memory, two CD8 naive and one CD8 memory.

Deep was the level used in running the assay. Assay: immunoSEQ multiplex PCR; the TCRdb copy retains only in-frame clones and omits some. Found here are around 2,000,000 clones, roughly 91% of them singletons; the top ten hold about 1.8%. CDR1 and CDR2 (germline): SEHNR, FQNEAQ (reference sequence). The CDR3 extends over 17 amino acids. V lost 2 bases to trimming and J lost 1 base; unmatched junction nucleotides: 8. The naive CD8 subset, CD45RO-negative cells positively selected for CCR7, excluded terminally differentiated effector memory CD45RA+ cells. This clone was observed a few times. This TCR was recovered from a young man in good health. Some clones in this sample may be carry-over from other donors' samples. Source material: naive CD8+ T cells from PBMCs. The chain carries TRBV7-9 and TRBJ1-1; 9 nucleotides align to TRBD1. The CDR3 nucleotides read TGTGCCAGCAGCTTATGGGGGACAGGGTCGAGGAACACTGAAGCTTTCTTT. Residues: CASSLWGTGSRNTEAFF. The full variable domain, its missing parts supplied by reference TRBV7-9 and TRBJ1-1, is DTGVSQNPRHKITKRGQNVTFRCDPISEHNRLYWYRQTLGQGPEFLTYFQNEAQLEKSRLLSDRFSAERPKGSFSTLEIQRTEQGDSAMYLCASSLWGTGSRNTEAFFGQGTRLTVV.